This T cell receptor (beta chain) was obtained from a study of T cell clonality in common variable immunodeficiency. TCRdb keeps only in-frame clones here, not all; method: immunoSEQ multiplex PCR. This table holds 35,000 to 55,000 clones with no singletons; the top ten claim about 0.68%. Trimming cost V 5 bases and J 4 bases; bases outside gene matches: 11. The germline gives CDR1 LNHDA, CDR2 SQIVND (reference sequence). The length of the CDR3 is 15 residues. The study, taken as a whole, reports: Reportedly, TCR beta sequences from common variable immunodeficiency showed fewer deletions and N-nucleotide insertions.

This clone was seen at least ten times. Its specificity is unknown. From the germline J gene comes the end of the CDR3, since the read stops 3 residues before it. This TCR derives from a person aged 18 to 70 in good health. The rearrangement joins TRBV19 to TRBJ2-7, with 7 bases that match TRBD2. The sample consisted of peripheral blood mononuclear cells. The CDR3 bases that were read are TGTGCCAGTAGTGATTCGGCCAGCGGGGTGTACGAG. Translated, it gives CASSDSASGVYE. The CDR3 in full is CASSDSASGVYEQYF.